Listed below are T cell receptor beta chains from one sample, sequenced in a study of blood T cell repertoires in COVID-19. Clones were sequenced by immunoSEQ multiplex PCR, and TCRdb holds only the in-frame ones, with some missing. Of some 14,000 clones in the sample, about three quarters were seen once. Sequencing was performed on peripheral blood. These receptors were collected from a woman aged 80 or older with acute or convalescent COVID-19. The CDR3 runs from the conserved cysteine through the conserved F or W. D genes are given only for firm matches. Size is omitted from some rows. Given values are once, few, many or a class for expanded clones.

clone size	V gene	D gene	J gene	CDR3 length	CDR3 DNA	CDR3 protein
NA	TRBV12-3/TRBV12-4	NA	TRBJ1-1	13	TGTGCCAGCAGTTCGTCCCGTTTGATGGAGGCTTTCTTT	CASSSSRLMEAFF
NA	TRBV19	NA	TRBJ1-2	18	TGTGCCAGTAGTATAGGAGTGTACAGCGGGACGTGGCCCTATGGCTACACCTTC	CASSIGVYSGTWPYGYTF
NA	TRBV3-1/TRBV3-2	NA	TRBJ1-2	19	TGTGCCAGCAGCCAGGATAGGTCCCCTAAAGGGGCAGCTAACTATGGCTACACCTTC	CASSQDRSPKGAANYGYTF
NA	TRBV9	NA	TRBJ2-1	15	TGTGCCAGCAGCGTTGGCGGGGATGCCTACAATGAGCAGTTCTTC	CASSVGGDAYNEQFF
NA	TRBV29-1	NA	TRBJ2-6	12	TGCAGCGTTGTATCTGGGGCCAACGTCCTGACTTTC	CSVVSGANVLTF
few	TRBV4-2	TRBD1	TRBJ2-5	15	TGTGCCAGCAGCCGAGAACTCGACAGGGAGGAGACCCAGTACTTC	CASSRELDREETQYF
NA	TRBV5-1	TRBD1	TRBJ2-7	15	TGCGCCAGCAGCCCCGGGACAGGGACACAGGAGGAGCAGTACTTC	CASSPGTGTQEEQYF
once	TRBV9	NA	TRBJ2-5	14	TGTGCCAGCAGCGAAGGGGGACGTTTGGAGACCCAGTACTTC	CASSEGGRLETQYF
NA	TRBV9	NA	TRBJ2-5	14	TGTGCCAGCAGCGTAGGCCAGGGAGGAGAGACCCAGTACTTC	CASSVGQGGETQYF
NA	TRBV10-3	NA	TRBJ2-7	14	TGTGCCATCAGTCAATCTCTGGACACCTACGAGCAGTACTTC	CAISQSLDTYEQYF
NA	TRBV19	TRBD1	TRBJ1-1	18	TGTGCCAGTAGACGAGGGACAGGGTCTTTTAATAGGAACACTGAAGCTTTCTTT	CASRRGTGSFNRNTEAFF
NA	TRBV7-9	TRBD1	TRBJ2-2	15	TGTGCCAGCAGCTTGGGACAGGGGGCGGCCGGGGAGCTGTTTTTT	CASSLGQGAAGELFF
NA	TRBV3-1/TRBV3-2	TRBD2	TRBJ2-2	18	TGTGCCAGCAGCCGACCCCTTGGCGGGGGGGCCTCCGCCGGGGAGCTGTTTTTT	CASSRPLGGGASAGELFF
NA	TRBV7-8	TRBD1	TRBJ1-1	15	TGTGCCAGCAGCTTTCGCAGGGGGAAGAACACTGAAGCTTTCTTT	CASSFRRGKNTEAFF